This entry lists 21 T cell receptor beta chains sequenced from one sample in a study of blood T cell repertoires in COVID-19. The repertoire was sequenced with immunoSEQ multiplex PCR; TCRdb's copy has only in-frame clones and lacks some. Of about 240,000 clones listed, about nine tenths are singletons. Source material: peripheral blood. These receptor sequences come from a man aged 55 to 69 with acute or convalescent COVID-19.

The chain is built from TRBV19 and TRBJ2-1, with D uncertain. V lost 4 bases and J lost 0, with 10 bases in between. CDR1 LNHDA and CDR2 SQIVND come from the germline V gene (reference sequence). CDR3 length equals 15 residues. The CDR3 loop is CASSTAPGSYNEQFF. CDR3 DNA sequence: TGTGCCAGTAGTACGGCCCCGGGCTCCTACAATGAGCAGTTCTTC.

This clone was counted a single time. This chain uses TRBV4-1 with TRBJ2-7; TRBD1 matches at 11 bases. The CDR3 runs 16 residues. Germline V gives CDR1 MGHRA, CDR2 YSYEKL. V gave up 3 bases and J gave up 0 bases; unmatched junction bases: 4. Here the CDR3 reads CASSQDGTGGSYEQYF. CDR3 nucleotide sequence: TGCGCCAGCAGCCAGGACGGGACAGGGGGCTCCTACGAGCAGTACTTC.

The chain recombines TRBV4-2 with TRBJ2-5, with 13 bases lining up with TRBD2. Germline CDR1 and CDR2: LGHNA and YNFKEQ. CDR3 length: 17 residues. V lost 5 bases and J lost 2; bases outside the gene matches: 8. CDR3 DNA: TGTGCCAGCAGCACCGGGACTAGCGGGACCAAACAAGAGACCCAGTACTTC. It translates to CASSTGTSGTKQETQYF.

The DNA of the CDR3 is TGTGCCAGCAGCTTAGGACTAGCAGCCGACGAGCAGTACTTC. This encodes CASSLGLAADEQYF. This rearrangement joins TRBV7-9 to TRBJ2-7; the match to TRBD2 covers 7 bases. This CDR3 is 14 amino acids long. Germline CDR1 and CDR2: SEHNR and FQNEAQ (reference sequence). V gave up 1 base and J gave up 5 bases; unmatched junction bases: 5.

V and J are TRBV9 and TRBJ2-7; 7 nucleotides match TRBD2. Germline CDR1 and CDR2: SGDLS and YYNGEE. V lost 0 bases, J lost 7 bases, and 13 bases stayed unmatched. There are 16 residues in the CDR3. CDR3 sequence (DNA): TGTGCCAGCAGCGTAGCCACGGGGGAGGGGTCAGGGGAGCAGTACTTC. Protein: CASSVATGEGSGEQYF.

The chain joins TRBV2 to TRBJ1-1; TRBD1 aligns across 7 bases. The J segment lost 4 bases and the V segment lost 6 bases, leaving 8 bases of the junction unmatched. CDR3 length: 14 residues. Germline lookup yields CDR1 SNHLY and CDR2 FYNNEI. The CDR3 coding sequence is TGTGCCAGCAGGAACCAGGGGGTCGGCACTGAAGCTTTCTTT. Translation gives CASRNQGVGTEAFF.

This chain uses TRBV5-8 with TRBJ2-1; D is possibly TRBD1 (6 bases). Trimming pared 6 bases from V and 3 bases from J, leaving 10 bases between. CDR3 length equals 13 residues. Per the germline V gene, CDR1 is SGHTS and CDR2 is YDEGEE. CDR3 coding DNA: TGTGCCAGCAACAGGGCCCTCTACAATGAGCAGTTCTTC. It specifies CASNRALYNEQFF.

This clone was seen a single time. The rearrangement joins TRBV6-2 or TRBV6-3 to TRBJ2-7; possible D gene TRBD1, 6 bases. Trimming pared 6 bases from V and 3 bases from J, leaving 12 bases between. Looked up from germline, CDR1 is MNHEY and CDR2 is SVGEGT. The CDR3 spans 13 residues. For the CDR3, the DNA is TGTGCCAGCAGCAGACAGGAGTACTACGAGCAGTACTTC. It translates to CASSRQEYYEQYF.

The gene calls are TRBV28 and TRBJ1-5; 7 bases line up with TRBD1. V lost 3 bases, J lost 3 bases, and 5 bases stayed unmatched. Germline-derived CDR1 and CDR2 are MDHEN and SYDVKM. The CDR3 runs to 15 residues. The DNA of the CDR3 is TGTGCCAGCAGTTTGACAGGGCCAAACAATCAGCCCCAGCATTTT. This encodes CASSLTGPNNQPQHF.

CDR3 coding DNA: TGTGCCAGCAGTTGGACAGTTCGCAACTATGGCTACACCTTC. It encodes CASSWTVRNYGYTF. The V call is TRBV6-2 or TRBV6-3, the J call TRBJ1-2; tentative D call: TRBD1 (6 bases). V was pared by 4 bases and J by 2 bases, with 11 bases between. CDR3 size: 14 residues. Germline CDR1 MNHEY, CDR2 SVGEGT.

The gene calls are TRBV11-3 and TRBJ2-1; 7 bases line up with TRBD2. The J segment lost 15 bases and the V segment lost 2 bases, leaving 19 bases of the junction unmatched. The CDR3 consists of 16 residues. Germline V lookup: CDR1 SGHNT, CDR2 YENEEA. The CDR3 reads CASSLTTIVTGTTGFF. In DNA, the CDR3 is TGTGCCAGCAGCTTAACCACCATCGTGACCGGGACTACAGGGTTCTTC.

This clone was seen more than once but under ten times. The V call is TRBV18, the J call TRBJ1-1; a possible D gene is TRBD1 (5 bases). The CDR3 is 14 amino acids. Germline CDR1 and CDR2: KGHSH and LQKENI. Trimming shortened V by 1 base and J by 0 bases, and 6 bases separated the two germline ends. As DNA, the CDR3 is TGTGCCAGCTCACCACAGGGGTTGAACACTGAAGCTTTCTTT. Amino acid sequence: CASSPQGLNTEAFF.

The V and J genes are TRBV10-3 and TRBJ2-2, with 8 positions matching TRBD1. CDR3 length equals 14 residues. The V and J ends lost 10 bases and 3 bases, in that order; junction bases with no gene match: 7. Germline loops: CDR1 ENHRY, CDR2 SYGVKD. CDR3 bases: TGTGCCACCTCGGGACAGGTCGACACCGGGGAGCTGTTTTTT. It translates to CATSGQVDTGELFF.

This chain links TRBV19 with TRBJ2-3, with D hard to call. With 3 bases removed from V and 1 base from J, the gap between germline ends came to 8 bases. Germline assignment: CDR1 LNHDA and CDR2 SQIVND (reference sequence). This CDR3 region has 14 residues. The CDR3 DNA follows: TGTGCCAGTAGTATGCCTCAGGGCACAGATACGCAGTATTTT. It codes for CASSMPQGTDTQYF.

The chain recombines TRBV7-2 with TRBJ2-7; D possibly corresponds to TRBD1 (9 bases). CDR1 and CDR2 from the germline V gene are SGHTA and FQGNSA. The CDR3 is 18 amino acids. V was trimmed by 3 bases and J by 3 bases, leaving 24 bases between them. DNA of the CDR3: TGTGCCAGCAGCTTTACTAGCGGAGGACAGGGGCGGGTCTACGAGCAGTACTTC. Translated: CASSFTSGGQGRVYEQYF.

The V call is TRBV4-3, the J call TRBJ2-1; 14 nucleotides agree with TRBD2. The CDR3 is made up of 16 amino acids. The germline gives CDR1 LGHNA, CDR2 YSLEER. Trimming at V came to 0 bases and at J to 8 bases, leaving 3 bases not matched to a gene. The CDR3 nucleotides are TGCGCCAGCAGCCAAGATCGACTAGCGGGAGGGTATGAGCAGTTCTTC. This encodes CASSQDRLAGGYEQFF.

The chain joins TRBV5-1 to TRBJ2-1; TRBD1 agrees at 7 bases. Trimming removed 4 bases from V and 0 bases from J; junction bases left unmatched: 4. This CDR3 is built from 15 residues. CDR1 and CDR2 from the germline V gene are SGHRS and YFSETQ. The CDR3 region has the DNA TGCGCCAGCAGCGGACAGGTTAGCTCCTACAATGAGCAGTTCTTC. It encodes CASSGQVSSYNEQFF.

This clone appeared a single time. The J gene is TRBJ2-7, the V gene TRBV28; tentative D call: TRBD2 (5 bases). V was trimmed by 6 bases and J by 1 base, leaving 13 bases between them. In germline, CDR1 is MDHEN, CDR2 SYDVKM. This CDR3 spans 14 amino acids. CDR3 sequence (DNA): TGTGCCAGCAGCGCCATGGGAGCGTCCTACGAGCAGTACTTC. Protein: CASSAMGASYEQYF.

The chain is built from TRBV2 and TRBJ1-6; 9 positions match TRBD1. Germline V gene sequence: CDR1 SNHLY, CDR2 FYNNEI. The CDR3 extends over 16 amino acids. V shed 3 bases and J 5 bases; nucleotides not matched to a gene: 5. CDR3 in DNA: TGTGCCAGCAGTGATGCCCGGGACAGGGATAATTCACCCCTCCACTTT. Amino acid sequence: CASSDARDRDNSPLHF.

This chain uses TRBV2 with TRBJ1-5, with TRBD1 as a possible D gene (5 bases). The V gene lost 3 bases and the J gene lost 0 bases, with 12 bases spanning the gap. The CDR3 covers 16 residues. CDR1 and CDR2 from the germline V gene are SNHLY and FYNNEI. The CDR3 is CASSDRPGISNQPQHF. CDR3 DNA sequence: TGTGCCAGCAGTGATCGCCCAGGGATTAGCAATCAGCCCCAGCATTTT.

CDR3 bases: TGTGCCAGCAGCTCCGGACAGATTTCCACTGAAGCTTTCTTT. Protein: CASSSGQISTEAFF. This rearrangement joins TRBV9 to TRBJ1-1; a possible D gene is TRBD1 (6 bases). The CDR3 is 14 amino acids. The V gene lost 4 bases and the J gene lost 4 bases, with 14 bases spanning the gap. Germline CDR1 is SGDLS and CDR2 is YYNGEE.